These 18 T cell receptor beta chains came from one sample sequenced in a study of tumor and adjacent non-tumor tissue in lung cancer. A modified ARM-PCR protocol with three rounds of nested PCR amplified TCRbeta. MiXCR, applied by TCRdb to the multiplex PCR reads, yields one record per CDR3 protein. Of 65,000 to 75,000 distinct CDR3 sequences listed, more than 75% were seen once; the top ten hold around 45%. No cell sorting was done before RNA was extracted from the tissue. More than 3 cm separated this lung sample from the edge of the tumor. The sample comprised distant non-tumor lung tissue. The receptors here all came from a man aged 55 to 69 with non-small cell lung cancer.

The V call is TRBV6-5, the J call TRBJ2-7, with D possibly TRBD2 on 6 matching bases. Trimming took 6 bases from V and 0 from J, leaving 18 bases between them. The CDR3 is 16 residues long. Germline loops: CDR1 MNHEY, CDR2 SVGAGI. The CDR3 DNA reads TGTGCCAGCAGCAGATACGGTGGCGGGAACTCCTACGAGCAGTACTTC. As protein: CASSRYGGGNSYEQYF.

Note on this clonotype: No conserved phenylalanine or tryptophan is present at the end of the CDR3, so a read error is the likely explanation. No DNA is shown, since the ends of the CDR3 on it are uncertain; the CDR3 is the one TCRdb lists. V gene TRBV11-1 combines with J gene TRBJ2-2; no check of the table's D call, TRBD2, against the DNA was made. Ends included, the CDR3 has 14 residues. Germline V gives CDR1 SGHAT, CDR2 FQDESV (reference sequence). CDR3 residues: CTSSYTSGTGKLLL.

This clonotype has only a few counts. In DNA form, the CDR3 reads TGTGCCAGCAGTCGAGGGCAACAGGGACCTGAAGCTTTCTTT. Translated, it gives CASSRGQQGPEAFF. This chain joins TRBV2 and TRBJ1-1; tentative D call: TRBD1 (6 bases). This CDR3 has 14 amino acids. V was pared by 5 bases and J by 6 bases, with 16 bases between. Germline V gene lookup returns CDR1 SNHLY and CDR2 FYNNEI. The variable domain in full, with the rest retrieved from reference TRBV2 and TRBJ1-1, is EPEVTQTPSHQVTQMGQEVILRCVPISNHLYFYWYRQILGQKVEFLVSFYNNEISEKSEIFDDQFSVERPDGSNFTLKIRSTKLEDSAMYFCASSRGQQGPEAFFGQGTRLTVV.

Turning to this clonotype: One end of the junction is discordant with germline, which a read error may explain. The rearrangement joins TRBV6-2 or TRBV6-3 to TRBJ2-4; D uncertain. This CDR3 has 16 amino acids. Germline V gene lookup returns CDR1 MNHEY and CDR2 SVGEGT. The CDR3 region has the DNA TGTGCCAGCAGTCCCCTTCAGGACGGAGCCGAAAACATTCAGTACTTC. Translated: CASSPLQDGAENIQYF.

As regards this clonotype: The conserved closing phenylalanine or tryptophan is absent in this CDR3, likely reflecting a read error. The J gene is TRBJ2-6, the V gene TRBV6-1, with unresolved D. Germline V gives CDR1 MNHNS, CDR2 SASEGT. The CDR3 sequence is 14 residues long. CDR3 sequence: CGSSDNFGANVLTL. As DNA, the CDR3 is TGTGGCAGCAGTGACAACTTTGGGGCCAACGTCCTGACTCTC.

With respect to this clonotype: No conserved phenylalanine or tryptophan ends this CDR3, so it is likely a read error. The gene calls are TRBV6-5 and TRBJ2-2; TRBD1 might be the D (6 bases). CDR1 is MNHEY, CDR2 SVGAGI, per germline. The CDR3 sequence is 14 residues long. This CDR3 is CANSYSGVTGELFS. The CDR3, as DNA: TGTGCCAACAGTTACTCAGGGGTAACCGGGGAGCTGTTTTCT.

This clonotype was picked up a small number of times. This may stem from a read error, because a much larger clone lies one nucleotide away. The chain recombines TRBV2 with TRBJ2-3; TRBD2 aligns across 10 bases. The V segment lost 10 bases and the J segment 4 bases; nucleotides outside the gene matches: 8. This CDR3 has 14 residues. The germline V gene encodes CDR1 SNHLY and CDR2 FYNNEI. CDR3 region: CANRTSGYADTQYF. The CDR3 DNA reads as TGTGCCAACAGGACTAGCGGCTATGCAGATACGCAGTATTTT.

Worth noting for this clonotype: A much larger clonotype is one base distant, so this may be a read error. The gene calls are TRBV25-1 and TRBJ1-1; D not certain. CDR1 and CDR2 from the germline V gene are MGHDK and SYGVNS. CDR3 length: 12 amino acids. The CDR3 reads CACSEFDAEAFF. In DNA form, the CDR3 reads TGTGCCTGCAGTGAATTTGACGCTGAAGCTTTCTTT.

The chain is built from TRBV6-5 and TRBJ1-2, with a weak D call TRBD1 (5 bases). Germline CDR1 is MNHEY and CDR2 is SVGAGI. CDR3 length: 15 amino acids. The CDR3 nucleotides read TGTGTCAGTAGTCGCCAGGGTGGGAATAACTATGGCTACACCTTC. This sequence encodes CVSSRQGGNNYGYTF.

The chain is built from TRBV18 and TRBJ1-1; possible D gene TRBD1, 6 bases. The germline CDR1 and CDR2 sequences are KGHSH and LQKENI. V was shortened by 1 base and J by 6 bases, with 6 bases between the two germline ends. The length of the CDR3 is 12 residues. The CDR3 here is CASSPQGAEAFF. CDR3 nucleotide sequence: TGTGCCAGCTCACCACAGGGGGCTGAAGCTTTCTTT.

A note on this clonotype: Because it lacks the conserved phenylalanine or tryptophan at the end, this CDR3 is likely a read error. The DNA is omitted, as the CDR3 cannot be located on it reliably, and the CDR3 follows TCRdb's listing. V is TRBV6-2 or TRBV6-3 and J is TRBJ2-1; the table gives TRBD2 as D, unverified against the DNA. The CDR3 has 17 amino acids, counting both end residues. CDR1 and CDR2 from the germline V gene are MNHEY and SVGEGT. The CDR3 here is CASGYNIRGSFPPEQIL.

This clonotype was counted ten times or more. V is TRBV24-1 and J is TRBJ2-5; no firm D call. In germline, CDR1 is KGHDR, CDR2 SFDVKD. The CDR3 totals 14 residues. Trimming took off 2 bases at V and 5 bases at J, with 11 bases between the two ends. The DNA for the CDR3 is TGTGCCACCAGTGATTCCGCAATCGGGGAGACCCAGTACTTC. Protein product: CATSDSAIGETQYF.

Points on this clonotype: This may stem from a read error, because a much larger clone lies one nucleotide away. V gene TRBV5-4 combines with J gene TRBJ1-1; D gene uncertain. The CDR3 runs to 13 residues. Germline V gives CDR1 SGHNT, CDR2 YYREEE (reference sequence). In nucleotides, the CDR3 is TGTGCCAGCAGCCCCCCCGGGATGACTGAAGCTTCCTTT. The encoded protein is CASSPPGMTEASF.

For this clonotype: This CDR3 is missing its conserved last phenylalanine or tryptophan, likely due to a read error. The J gene is TRBJ2-7, the V gene TRBV12-3 or TRBV12-4; TRBD1 agrees at 10 bases. V gave up 7 bases and J gave up 6 bases; unmatched junction bases: 9. The length of the CDR3 is 14 residues. CDR3 bases: TGTGCCAGCAATCCCAGGACAGGGGGTCTCGAGCAGTACTTA. Amino acid sequence: CASNPRTGGLEQYL.

Turning to this clonotype: Because the CDR3's place on the DNA is in doubt, the DNA is left out and the CDR3 is given as listed by TCRdb. This sequence joins TRBV29-1 and TRBJ2-7; the table calls TRBD1, which could not be checked here. The CDR3 is 15 residues long, ends included. CDR1 is SQVTM, CDR2 ANQGSEA, per germline. CDR3 region: CSVVGMGAESYEQYF.

For this clonotype: The junction departs from the called germline gene at one end, perhaps through a read error. The rearrangement uses TRBV6-6 and TRBJ1-6; tentative D call: TRBD1 (5 bases). The CDR3 contains 14 residues. From germline, CDR1 is MNHNY and CDR2 SVGAGI (reference sequence). CDR3 residues: CTSSPRQGESPLHF. The CDR3 DNA reads TGTACCAGCAGTCCCCGGCAGGGAGAGTCACCCCTCCATTTT.

A note on this clonotype: Germline and junction disagree at one end, which may indicate a read error. The J gene is TRBJ2-1, the V gene TRBV20-1, with D possibly matching TRBD2 (5 bases). CDR3 length equals 14 residues. CDR1 is DFQATT and CDR2 is SNEGSKA in the germline V gene (reference sequence). The CDR3 nucleotides read TGCAGTGCTAGGGATCAACGGTCTAGCTATGAGCAGTCCTTC. Translating it yields CSARDQRSSYEQSF.

With regard to this clonotype: The junction differs from germline at one of its ends, possibly a read error. This rearrangement joins TRBV5-5 to TRBJ2-3, with TRBD2 as a possible D gene (5 bases). CDR1 and CDR2 from the germline V gene are SGHKS and YYEKEE (reference sequence). The CDR3 totals 15 residues. CDR3 sequence: CPSSRWGERPNAQYF. The CDR3 coding sequence is TGTCCCAGCAGCCGGTGGGGAGAGCGGCCAAATGCGCAGTATTTT.